One sample yielded the 31 T cell receptor beta chains listed below, sequenced in a study of identical twins. TCRdb re-called the 5' RACE reads through MiXCR, storing one row per CDR3 protein. The table shows 300,000 to 400,000 distinct CDR3 sequences, with 9% to 15% occurring only once. This sample also appeared in a second study, on yellow fever vaccine responses in identical twins.

Sequenced sample: CD8+ T cells sorted from blood. The receptors originated from a woman between 18 and 29 years old in good health.

There are a few counts of this clonotype. The chain recombines TRBV10-3 with TRBJ2-5, with D unresolved. The germline V and J ends were trimmed by 2 bases and 5 bases, with 21 bases remaining between them. This CDR3 spans 17 amino acids. CDR1 and CDR2 (germline): ENHRY, SYGVKD. CDR3 amino acids: CAISEPISRPDSETQYF. DNA of the CDR3: TGTGCCATCAGTGAGCCTATCTCACGGCCCGACTCCGAGACCCAGTACTTC.

This clonotype has a handful of counts. The chain links TRBV5-1 to TRBJ2-7; weak D call: TRBD2 (5 bases). Germline values: CDR1 SGHRS, CDR2 YFSETQ. This CDR3 contains 15 residues. V was trimmed by 5 bases and J by 1 base, leaving 16 bases between them. The chain's CDR3 is CASSPETISSYEQYV. The CDR3 DNA follows: TGCGCCAGCAGTCCAGAGACTATATCGTCCTACGAGCAGTACGTC.

This clonotype was observed a handful of times. The chain recombines TRBV2 with TRBJ2-7; TRBD1 matches 7 bases. V gave up 2 bases and J gave up 4 bases; unmatched junction bases: 5. CDR1 and CDR2 (germline): SNHLY, FYNNEI. The CDR3 covers 14 residues. The CDR3 coding sequence is TGTGCCAGCAGTGAACGACAGGGTTCTTACGAGCAGTACTTC. The encoded protein is CASSERQGSYEQYF. The variable domain in full, with the rest retrieved from reference TRBV2 and TRBJ2-7, is EPEVTQTPSHQVTQMGQEVILRCVPISNHLYFYWYRQILGQKVEFLVSFYNNEISEKSEIFDDQFSVERPDGSNFTLKIRSTKLEDSAMYFCASSERQGSYEQYFGPGTRLTVT.

J is TRBJ2-3 and V is TRBV28; the D is unclear. The V and J ends lost 5 bases and 6 bases respectively, with 12 bases between them. This CDR3 contains 13 residues. CDR1 and CDR2 from the germline V gene are MDHEN and SYDVKM. CDR3 bases: TGTGCCAGCAGTGGTCAGTGGAGTGATACGCAGTATTTT. Its protein is CASSGQWSDTQYF.

The chain uses TRBV2 and TRBJ1-2; D unresolved. This CDR3 is built from 13 residues. Trimming stripped 8 bases from V and 6 bases from J, with 16 bases between. Germline CDR1 and CDR2: SNHLY and FYNNEI. CDR3 sequence reads: CASLVPSRHGYTF. CDR3 DNA sequence: TGTGCCAGCCTTGTCCCCTCCAGGCATGGCTACACCTTC.

This clonotype was seen more than once but under ten times. The chain couples TRBV20-1 to TRBJ2-5; 7 positions match TRBD1. This CDR3 comprises 15 residues. In germline, CDR1 is DFQATT, CDR2 SNEGSKA (reference sequence). The V segment lost 1 base and the J segment 4 bases; nucleotides outside the gene matches: 9. The CDR3 nucleotides read TGCAGTGCTAGAGGCCAAACAGGGGCTGGAGAGACCCAGTACTTC. This codes for CSARGQTGAGETQYF.

J is TRBJ2-1 and V is TRBV19; TRBD2 matches at 7 bases. Germline trimming cut 7 bases from V and 4 bases from J; bases unmatched to any gene: 4. Germline values: CDR1 LNHDA, CDR2 SQIVND (reference sequence). This CDR3 is 13 amino acids long. In DNA, the CDR3 is TGTGCCAGTAACAGCGGGGTGTACAATGAGCAGTTCTTC. Its translation is CASNSGVYNEQFF.

The rearrangement uses TRBV10-2 and TRBJ2-3; possible D gene TRBD2, 5 bases. V lost 7 bases, J lost 4 bases, and 9 bases lay in between. The germline V gene has CDR1 WSHSY and CDR2 SAAADI. CDR3 length: 12 amino acids. CDR3 protein: CASTGRADTQYF. DNA for the CDR3: TGCGCCAGCACGGGAAGGGCAGATACGCAGTATTTT.

Here the CDR3 reads CSVVGDSTGGEQFF. The DNA for the CDR3 is TGCAGCGTTGTAGGGGACAGCACCGGGGGTGAGCAGTTCTTC. J is TRBJ2-1 and V is TRBV29-1, with a weak D call TRBD1 (7 bases). CDR3 size: 14 residues. CDR1 SQVTM and CDR2 ANQGSEA come from the germline V gene. Trimming cost V 4 bases and J 9 bases, with 19 bases left between them.

A few counts support this clonotype. The chain carries TRBV2 and TRBJ2-3; 16 nucleotides agree with TRBD2. The CDR3 totals 19 residues. Germline-derived CDR1 and CDR2 are SNHLY and FYNNEI. V was pared by 7 bases and J by 2 bases, with 12 bases of the junction left unmatched. The CDR3 spells CASTDSGTSGGAATDTQYF. CDR3 DNA: TGTGCCAGCACCGACTCCGGGACTAGCGGGGGGGCCGCCACAGATACGCAGTATTTT.

This clonotype was observed many times. This rearrangement joins TRBV3-1 to TRBJ1-2; D uncertain. CDR1 and CDR2 from the germline V gene are LGHDT and YNNKEL (reference sequence). Trimming removed 1 base from V and 4 bases from J, with 13 bases in between. CDR3 length: 15 residues. In nucleotides, the CDR3 is TGTGCCAGCAGCCAAGGCGCGCAGATAACCTATGGCTACACCTTC. This sequence encodes CASSQGAQITYGYTF.

V and J are TRBV5-1 and TRBJ2-1; tentative D call: TRBD1 (6 bases). Trimming shortened V by 0 bases and J by 6 bases, and 13 bases separated the two germline ends. CDR3 length equals 15 residues. CDR1 is SGHRS, CDR2 YFSETQ, per germline. The chain's CDR3 is CASSLADRPGNEQFF. The DNA of the CDR3 is TGCGCCAGCAGCTTGGCAGACAGGCCAGGCAATGAGCAGTTCTTC.

The V and J genes are TRBV12-3 or TRBV12-4 and TRBJ2-1; 10 bases line up with TRBD2. The length of the CDR3 is 14 residues. J lost 7 bases, V lost 6 bases, and 6 bases had no gene match. The CDR3 sequence: CASSSGRAANEQFF. The CDR3 DNA sequence: TGTGCCAGCAGCAGCGGGAGGGCCGCGAATGAGCAGTTCTTC.

This clonotype was detected many times. CDR3 coding DNA: TGTGCCAGCAGCCCGTTAGACTGGAGATACAATGAGCAGTTCTTC. Protein sequence: CASSPLDWRYNEQFF. This chain joins TRBV3-1 and TRBJ2-1; D not certain. The CDR3 consists of 15 residues. With 4 bases removed from V and 4 bases from J, the gap between germline ends came to 14 bases. Germline V lookup: CDR1 LGHDT, CDR2 YNNKEL (reference sequence).

This clonotype was picked up many times. The rearrangement uses TRBV12-3 or TRBV12-4 and TRBJ1-2; 8 bases are shared with TRBD1. Germline trimming cut 5 bases from V and 4 bases from J; bases unmatched to any gene: 9. The CDR3 totals 15 residues. CDR3 amino acids: CASSAWDRNIYGYTF. The CDR3 nucleotides are TGTGCCAGCAGTGCCTGGGACAGGAATATCTATGGCTACACCTTC.

The rearrangement links TRBV10-3 to TRBJ2-3; 16 bases fit TRBD2. The V segment lost 8 bases and the J segment 5 bases; nucleotides outside the gene matches: 4. The CDR3 sequence is 15 residues long. The germline gives CDR1 ENHRY, CDR2 SYGVKD. The DNA of the CDR3 is TGTGCCATCGGGGGACTAGCGGGAGGGAGAGATACGCAGTATTTT. This encodes CAIGGLAGGRDTQYF.

V usage is TRBV18 and J usage is TRBJ2-3; 7 bases map to TRBD1. V was pared by 0 bases and J by 7 bases, with 7 bases of the junction left unmatched. This CDR3 spans 15 amino acids. Germline-derived CDR1 and CDR2 are KGHSH and LQKENI. The CDR3 region is CASSPPQTGPNTQYF. As DNA, the CDR3 is TGTGCCAGCTCACCACCCCAGACAGGGCCTAATACGCAGTATTTT.

In this sample, this clonotype turned up a few times. The chain employs TRBV9 and TRBJ2-3; TRBD2 matches 7 bases. From germline, CDR1 is SGDLS and CDR2 YYNGEE. This CDR3 contains 17 residues. Trimming cost V 7 bases and J 0 bases; bases outside gene matches: 14. CDR3 amino acids: CASAPLGRGSSTDTQYF. CDR3 nucleotide sequence: TGTGCCAGCGCTCCATTGGGGCGGGGGTCTAGCACAGATACGCAGTATTTT. Filled out from reference TRBV9 and TRBJ2-3, the complete variable domain reads DSGVTQTPKHLITATGQRVTLRCSPRSGDLSVYWYQQSLDQGLQFLIQYYNGEERAKGNILERFSAQQFPDLHSELNLSSLELGDSALYFCASAPLGRGSSTDTQYFGPGTRLTVL.

The chain combines TRBV12-3 or TRBV12-4 with TRBJ2-7; D gene uncertain. V was shortened by 11 bases and J by 5 bases, with 16 bases between the two germline ends. The CDR3 is made up of 12 amino acids. In nucleotides, the CDR3 is TGTGCCTGTGGTGGTGAACTCGACGAGCAGTACTTC. It specifies CACGGELDEQYF.

The chain employs TRBV10-3 and TRBJ2-5; 9 bases map to TRBD1. The CDR3 totals 14 residues. V was clipped by 10 bases and J by 1 base; unmatched bases: 7. Per germline, CDR1 ENHRY and CDR2 SYGVKD. In DNA, the CDR3 is TGTGCCACCTGGACAGGGGCTCTCCAAGAGACCCAGTACTTC. Residues: CATWTGALQETQYF.

The chain recombines TRBV27 with TRBJ2-3; the match to TRBD2 covers 7 bases. With 3 bases clipped from V and 9 bases from J, the junction kept 6 bases outside the gene matches. CDR3 length: 13 amino acids. Germline V gene sequence: CDR1 MNHEY, CDR2 SMNVEV (reference sequence). The CDR3 is CASSFPAGETQYF. The CDR3 nucleotides are TGTGCCAGCAGTTTTCCCGCGGGGGAAACGCAGTATTTT.

The chain links TRBV14 to TRBJ2-1; 11 bases are a match to TRBD2. CDR1 is SGHDN, CDR2 FVKESK, per germline. The CDR3 spans 17 residues. Losses at the gene ends were 1 base for V and 8 bases for J; bases not matched to a gene: 10. CDR3 in DNA: TGTGCCAGCAGCCAAGTATTTGGCCTAGCGGGGGGCGATGAGCAGTTCTTC. Residues: CASSQVFGLAGGDEQFF.

This rearrangement joins TRBV7-2 to TRBJ2-3; D tentatively reads TRBD1 or TRBD2 (6 bases each). The CDR3 is made up of 23 amino acids. Germline values: CDR1 SGHTA, CDR2 FQGNSA. The V and J ends lost 2 bases and 0 bases respectively, with 33 bases between them. CDR3 sequence reads: CASSLRRVKQLIKGDLSTDTQYF. DNA of the CDR3: TGTGCCAGCAGCTTACGGAGGGTCAAGCAACTAATTAAGGGGGATTTGAGCACAGATACGCAGTATTTT.

This chain joins TRBV10-3 and TRBJ1-2; no clear D. V shed 6 bases and J shed 4 bases, with 6 bases lying between them. CDR1 ENHRY and CDR2 SYGVKD come from the germline V gene. This CDR3 region has 11 residues. The CDR3 nucleotides are TGTGCCATCAGCGTCTCCTATGGCTACACCTTC. Translated: CAISVSYGYTF.

This clonotype was picked up a small number of times. This chain uses TRBV4-1 with TRBJ2-6, with 10 positions matching TRBD2. CDR1 MGHRA and CDR2 YSYEKL come from the germline V gene. Germline trimming cut 7 bases from V and 2 bases from J; bases unmatched to any gene: 14. This CDR3 comprises 19 residues. CDR3 DNA: TGCGCCAGCAATACAGGGGCCAGCGGGAGGGACCCTGGGGCCAACGTCCTGACTTTC. This translates into CASNTGASGRDPGANVLTF.

This clonotype came up a few times. CDR3 DNA: TGCAGTGCCGACGACAACGCGAACACCGGGGAGCTGTTTTTT. Translating gives CSADDNANTGELFF. The rearrangement links TRBV20-1 to TRBJ2-2; D uncertain. This CDR3 is 14 amino acids long. V shed 6 bases and J shed 0 bases, with 11 bases lying between them. Germline V gene sequence: CDR1 DFQATT, CDR2 SNEGSKA (reference sequence).

This clonotype was seen a few times. The chain joins TRBV6-1 to TRBJ2-7; the match to TRBD1 covers 9 bases. Germline values: CDR1 MNHNS, CDR2 SASEGT. V lost 6 bases, J lost 3 bases, and 9 bases stayed unmatched. The CDR3 covers 15 residues. The CDR3 nucleotides read TGTGCCAGCAGCCTATCTTGGGACAGGGTCTACGAGCAGTACTTC. It yields the protein CASSLSWDRVYEQYF.

This clonotype was counted only a few times. CDR3 residues: CASSKALSGQSYEQYF. The DNA of the CDR3 is TGTGCCAGCAGCAAAGCGCTTTCAGGACAGTCCTACGAGCAGTACTTC. The rearrangement joins TRBV21-1 to TRBJ2-7; the tabulated D call, TRBD1, remains unverified against the DNA. TRBV21-1 is marked as a pseudogene. This CDR3 comprises 16 residues.

Only a few counts were recorded for this clonotype. The chain links TRBV4-1 to TRBJ2-3; D not resolved. CDR3 length: 16 amino acids. Trimming took 0 bases from V and 6 from J, leaving 16 bases between them. In germline, CDR1 is MGHRA, CDR2 YSYEKL. CDR3: CASSQDTRYLRDTQYF. The CDR3 DNA is TGCGCCAGCAGCCAAGATACTCGCTACCTCCGGGATACGCAGTATTTT.

This sequence joins TRBV5-6 and TRBJ2-5; D might be TRBD1 or TRBD2, each matching 5 bases. The CDR3 sequence is 16 residues long. Germline values: CDR1 SGHDT, CDR2 YYEEEE. Trimming left V 0 bases short and J 0 bases short, with 12 bases between. As DNA, the CDR3 is TGTGCCAGCAGCTTGGCCGGGGCAGTAGACCAAGAGACCCAGTACTTC. It is translated as CASSLAGAVDQETQYF.

The chain carries TRBV7-9 and TRBJ2-3; 7 bases are shared with TRBD2. This CDR3 region has 14 residues. V lost 5 bases and J lost 2; bases outside the gene matches: 4. The germline V gene encodes CDR1 SEHNR and CDR2 FQNEAQ (reference sequence). The CDR3 sequence: CASSPGTTTDTQYF. CDR3 bases: TGTGCCAGCAGCCCCGGGACTACCACAGATACGCAGTATTTT. Looking up the rest from reference TRBV7-9 and TRBJ2-3 gives the full variable domain: DTGVSQNPRHKITKRGQNVTFRCDPISEHNRLYWYRQTLGQGPEFLTYFQNEAQLEKSRLLSDRFSAERPKGSFSTLEIQRTEQGDSAMYLCASSPGTTTDTQYFGPGTRLTVL.